This T cell receptor (beta chain) originates from a study of T cell responses to AZD1222 COVID-19 vaccine. Sequencing was performed with immunoSEQ multiplex PCR; in TCRdb, only in-frame clones are kept and a portion is missing. Among more than 140,000 clones, under 95% were seen once, and the ten largest hold 4.5% to 6.5%. Study-wide results and caveats: Just 5 or 6 AZD1222 recipients tested seropositive at baseline.

Germline lookup yields CDR1 SNHLY and CDR2 FYNNEI. Trimming cost V 4 bases and J 5 bases, with 11 bases left between them. CDR3 size: 14 residues. With regard to this clone: Its antigen is unidentified. Different DNA sequences within this sample yield the same CDR3.

Sequences were derived from peripheral blood, sampled on day 0 of AZD1222 vaccination. J is TRBJ2-2 and V is TRBV2, with D tentatively TRBD2 (6 bases). The TCR originated in an adult in good health. The CDR3 DNA reads as TGTGCCAGCAGTGGGGATCGGGGGACCGGGGAGCTGTTTTTT. Translated, it gives CASSGDRGTGELFF.